This T cell receptor (beta chain) appears in the sequencing data of a study of shared clonotypes between healthy human individuals. Study-level findings and limits: The sole specimen, blood, was sampled, and tissue repertoires likely differ. Sequencing of the sorted subsets was shown by rarefaction to be incomplete despite large depth.

The J segment lost 5 bases and the V segment lost 5 bases, leaving 11 bases of the junction unmatched. The V gene's germline CDR1 is SGHTA and CDR2 FQGNSA. This CDR3 has 16 amino acids. Concerning this clone itself: The antigen remains unidentified.

CD45RA-negative memory and CD45RA+ naive subsets were split from the CD4+ cells. Clones were sequenced by immunoSEQ multiplex PCR, and TCRdb holds only the in-frame ones, with some missing. The table includes 2.5 million or so clones, 85% to 95% detected once. The TCR comes from a man between 18 and 35 years old in good health. The sample comprised naive CD4+ T cells sorted from blood. Subset reported: CD45RA+ positively selected. The chain couples TRBV7-2 to TRBJ2-1, with 8 positions matching TRBD1. The CDR3 is CASSRTGRDLNNEQFF. The DNA for the CDR3 is TGTGCCAGCAGCCGGACAGGGCGGGACCTTAACAATGAGCAGTTCTTC. The full variable domain, completed using reference TRBV7-2 and TRBJ2-1, is GAGVSQSPSNKVTEKGKDVELRCDPISGHTALYWYRQSLGQGLEFLIYFQGNSAPDKSGLPSDRFSAERTGGSVSTLTIQRTQQEDSAVYLCASSRTGRDLNNEQFFGPGTRLTVL.